The 31 T cell receptor beta chains below all came from one sample that was sequenced in a study of OX40 agonist ivuxolimab in advanced cancers. TCRdb's copy holds only in-frame clones and misses some; the assay was immunoSEQ multiplex PCR. The sample holds under 95,000 clones, approximately 90% seen once. The sequences come from CD4+ or CD8+ T cells sorted from blood, collected in a trial of the OX40 agonist ivuxolimab. The receptors shown here come from an adult with an advanced solid tumor such as melanoma, head and neck, liver or kidney cancer.

This clone was observed once. The chain has TRBV5-1 and TRBJ2-7; 12 nucleotides match TRBD1. This CDR3 is built from 14 residues. The junction had 4 bases not matched to a gene; V was cut back by 5 bases and J by 4 bases. CDR1 SGHRS and CDR2 YFSETQ come from the germline V gene. The CDR3 region has the DNA TGCGCCAGCAGAAGGGACAGGGGGCCGTACGAGCAGTACTTC. Translation gives CASRRDRGPYEQYF.

The chain has TRBV7-2 and TRBJ1-2, with a tentative D call TRBD1 (5 bases). V lost 3 bases and J 3 bases, leaving 17 bases between the germline ends. The CDR3 is 16 residues long. The V gene's germline CDR1 is SGHTA and CDR2 FQGNSA. As DNA, the CDR3 is TGTGCCAGCAGCTTCAAGGAGGGGCAGGGCGACTATGGCTACACCTTC. It specifies CASSFKEGQGDYGYTF.

The J gene is TRBJ2-3, the V gene TRBV4-1; D perhaps matches TRBD2 (6 bases). Trimming pared 1 base from V and 4 bases from J, leaving 12 bases between. Germline CDR1 reads MGHRA; CDR2 reads YSYEKL. The CDR3 has 15 residues. The CDR3 DNA is TGCGCCAGCAGCCAAGGGTCCGGGGGACCAGATACGCAGTATTTT. Protein: CASSQGSGGPDTQYF.

This clone has only a few counts. V usage is TRBV6-5 and J usage is TRBJ1-6; no clear D. The V end lost 4 bases, the J end lost 6 bases, and 7 bases lay between the germline ends. The CDR3 is 13 amino acids. The germline gives CDR1 MNHEY, CDR2 SVGAGI. The CDR3 nucleotides read TGTGCCAGCAGTTGGGGTGGTAATTCACCCCTCCACTTT. This translates into CASSWGGNSPLHF.

The genes are TRBV30 and TRBJ1-4; 11 bases fit TRBD1. This CDR3 region has 14 residues. Per germline, CDR1 GTSNPN and CDR2 SVGIG (reference sequence). Trimming removed 5 bases from V and 2 bases from J; junction bases left unmatched: 1. The CDR3 coding sequence is TGTGCCTGGGGGACAGGGGGGACTAATGAAAAACTGTTTTTT. Protein sequence: CAWGTGGTNEKLFF.

Only one count was recorded for this clone. The chain is built from TRBV7-7 and TRBJ2-2, with D hard to call. Germline loops: CDR1 SSHAT, CDR2 FNYEAQ (reference sequence). CDR3 size: 14 residues. V was shortened by 5 bases and J by 3 bases, with 10 bases between the two germline ends. CDR3 protein: CASSAVGYTGELFF. The CDR3, as DNA: TGTGCCAGCAGCGCTGTCGGGTACACCGGGGAGCTGTTTTTT.

The genes are TRBV18 and TRBJ1-5; TRBD1 matches 7 bases. The V gene's germline CDR1 is KGHSH and CDR2 LQKENI. The CDR3 loop spans 15 amino acids. With 3 bases clipped from V and 3 bases from J, the junction kept 5 bases outside the gene matches. The CDR3 bases are TGTGCCAGCTCACCGATGCAGGGGGACAATCAGCCCCAGCATTTT. This gives the protein CASSPMQGDNQPQHF.

This clone was found a few times. The V call is TRBV6-1, the J call TRBJ2-7, with D hard to call. The CDR3 runs 15 residues. CDR1 and CDR2 (germline): MNHNS, SASEGT. Between the trimmed V and J ends, which lost 3 bases and 3 bases, there was a span of 15 bases. The CDR3 loop reads CASSDLHKGFYEQYF. The CDR3 DNA reads as TGTGCCAGCAGTGATCTGCATAAGGGCTTCTACGAGCAGTACTTC.

V and J are TRBV5-1 and TRBJ2-6, with TRBD1 as a possible D gene (6 bases). CDR1 and CDR2 from the germline V gene are SGHRS and YFSETQ. The germline V and J ends were trimmed by 4 bases and 0 bases, with 11 bases remaining between them. CDR3 length: 16 residues. CDR3 sequence reads: CASSLTGTSGANVLTF. As DNA, the CDR3 is TGCGCCAGCAGCCTAACAGGGACCTCTGGGGCCAACGTCCTGACTTTC.

The chain couples TRBV28 to TRBJ2-3; possibly TRBD1 for D (5 bases). The germline gives CDR1 MDHEN, CDR2 SYDVKM. Between the trimmed V and J ends, which lost 4 bases and 6 bases, there was a span of 8 bases. This CDR3 has 12 amino acids. CDR3: CASSSAGDTQYF. DNA of the CDR3: TGTGCCAGCAGTTCAGCAGGGGATACGCAGTATTTT. Full variable domain (remainder filled in from reference TRBV28 and TRBJ2-3): DVKVTQSSRYLVKRTGEKVFLECVQDMDHENMFWYRQDPGLGLRLIYFSYDVKMKEKGDIPEGYSVSREKKERFSLILESASTNQTSMYLCASSSAGDTQYFGPGTRLTVL.

This CDR3 is CASSWGERTMNTEAFF. Here the CDR3 DNA reads TGTGCCAGTTCTTGGGGTGAAAGGACCATGAACACTGAAGCTTTCTTT. V gene TRBV11-3 combines with J gene TRBJ1-1, with D uncertain. The germline V gene encodes CDR1 SGHNT and CDR2 YENEEA. The CDR3 spans 16 residues. Trimming took off 9 bases at V and 0 bases at J, with 20 bases between the two ends.

The chain combines TRBV27 with TRBJ2-4; 9 positions match TRBD1. The junction had 9 bases not matched to a gene; V was cut back by 5 bases and J by 7 bases. The length of the CDR3 is 15 residues. Per germline, CDR1 MNHEY and CDR2 SMNVEV (reference sequence). In DNA, the CDR3 is TGTGCCAGCAGTCGGACAGGGGCACTACGGAACATTCAGTACTTC. Amino acid sequence: CASSRTGALRNIQYF.

J is TRBJ1-4 and V is TRBV18; no clear D. CDR1 is KGHSH, CDR2 LQKENI, per germline. The CDR3 is made up of 14 amino acids. Trimming took 4 bases from V and 12 from J, leaving 18 bases between them. The CDR3 here is CASSLNQEDVELFF. The CDR3 region has the DNA TGTGCCAGCTCACTAAATCAAGAGGACGTAGAACTGTTTTTT.

V and J are TRBV28 and TRBJ1-5; D ambiguous. The germline CDR1 and CDR2 sequences are MDHEN and SYDVKM. The V end lost 7 bases, the J end lost 2 bases, and 15 bases lay between the germline ends. The CDR3 is 15 amino acids. The CDR3, as DNA: TGTGCCAGCACGGGGAGGGCTGCTCGCAATCAGCCCCAGCATTTT. Its protein is CASTGRAARNQPQHF.

This sequence joins TRBV6-5 and TRBJ2-7; D possibly corresponds to TRBD2 (7 bases). Germline V gene data show CDR1 as MNHEY and CDR2 as SVGAGI. V dropped 6 bases and J dropped 3 bases, with 15 bases sitting between them. The CDR3 contains 14 residues. CDR3 nucleotide sequence: TGTGCCAGCAGCCCGAGGGGGGGGATCTACGAGCAGTACTTC. Translating gives CASSPRGGIYEQYF.

For the CDR3, the DNA is TGTGCCAGCAGCGCGGACGGGGAAGAAGCTTTCTTT. It specifies CASSADGEEAFF. The chain couples TRBV11-2 to TRBJ1-1; D is unclear. The germline V gene encodes CDR1 SGHAT and CDR2 FQNNGV. The CDR3 has 12 residues. V was trimmed by 5 bases and J by 8 bases, leaving 12 bases between them.

This clone was detected only a few times. This chain's CDR3 is CASRLSGFFTDTQYF. CDR3 DNA: TGTGCCAGCAGACTTAGCGGCTTTTTCACAGATACGCAGTATTTT. The chain combines TRBV27 with TRBJ2-3; maybe TRBD2 (6 bases). Germline V gives CDR1 MNHEY, CDR2 SMNVEV (reference sequence). The CDR3 sequence is 15 residues long. Trimming pared 6 bases from V and 2 bases from J, leaving 15 bases between.

The rearrangement uses TRBV7-8 and TRBJ1-6; tentative D call: TRBD1 (6 bases). The CDR3 totals 13 residues. Germline V gene lookup returns CDR1 SGHVS and CDR2 FQNEAQ. The V end was cut by 6 bases, the J end by 14 bases, with 17 bases between. The CDR3 nucleotides are TGTGCCAGCAGACAACAGGGACCTTACACCCTCCACTTT. This sequence encodes CASRQQGPYTLHF.

This clone appeared a few times. V and J are TRBV5-1 and TRBJ2-7, with a tentative D call TRBD2 (6 bases). CDR3 length equals 17 residues. Germline values: CDR1 SGHRS, CDR2 YFSETQ. The V end lost 5 bases, the J end lost 2 bases, and 23 bases lay between the germline ends. For the CDR3, the DNA is TGCGCCAGCAGATTCCTAACCGGGACTCGGACCCCCTACGAGCAGTACTTC. This sequence encodes CASRFLTGTRTPYEQYF.

J is TRBJ1-1 and V is TRBV2, with D unresolved. The CDR3 length is 12 residues. Per the germline V gene, CDR1 is SNHLY and CDR2 is FYNNEI. The V end lost 9 bases, the J end lost 5 bases, and 13 bases lay between the germline ends. The DNA of the CDR3 is TGTGCCAGTATATTACGTGCAACTGAAGCTTTCTTT. This codes for CASILRATEAFF.

The chain is built from TRBV5-6 and TRBJ1-1; 9 nucleotides match TRBD1. CDR3 length: 16 residues. The V and J ends lost 2 bases and 3 bases, in that order; junction bases with no gene match: 8. CDR1 and CDR2 from the germline V gene are SGHDT and YYEEEE. The CDR3 sequence is CASSFYRGRGHTEAFF. CDR3 nucleotide sequence: TGTGCCAGCAGCTTTTACAGGGGGCGCGGCCACACTGAAGCTTTCTTT.

The chain is built from TRBV4-3 and TRBJ2-7; 12 nucleotides align to TRBD2. CDR3 size: 15 residues. The J segment lost 7 bases and the V segment lost 3 bases, leaving 7 bases of the junction unmatched. CDR1 LGHNA and CDR2 YSLEER come from the germline V gene. The CDR3 loop is CASSHTSGGRGEQYF. CDR3 bases: TGCGCCAGCAGCCACACTAGCGGGGGGCGGGGAGAGCAGTACTTC.

The chain combines TRBV7-8 with TRBJ1-3, with 8 nucleotides matching TRBD1. Per germline, CDR1 SGHVS and CDR2 FQNEAQ. J was trimmed by 0 bases and V by 5 bases; bases with no gene match: 9. The CDR3 runs to 17 residues. Here the CDR3 DNA reads TGTGCCAGCAGCCCCCGGACAGGGCAGACCTCTGGAAACACCATATATTTT. It translates to CASSPRTGQTSGNTIYF.

This clone was observed once. The chain employs TRBV4-3 and TRBJ1-2; D is undetermined. Germline V CDR1 and CDR2: LGHNA, YSLEER. This CDR3 region has 15 residues. Trimming removed 0 bases from V and 4 bases from J, with 12 bases in between. CDR3 DNA sequence: TGCGCCAGCAGCCAAGACTCCGCGACCCCCTATGGCTACACCTTC. It yields the protein CASSQDSATPYGYTF.

The gene calls are TRBV7-8 and TRBJ2-3; either TRBD1 or TRBD2 may fit D (5 bases each). The CDR3 is 16 amino acids. V lost 1 base and J lost 2, with 13 bases in between. CDR1 and CDR2 from the germline V gene are SGHVS and FQNEAQ. The CDR3 sequence: CASSLVRDPLTDTQYF. DNA for the CDR3: TGTGCCAGCAGCTTAGTTAGGGACCCACTCACAGATACGCAGTATTTT.

About this clone itself: The junction differs from germline at one of its ends, possibly a read error. V and J are TRBV28 and TRBJ2-7; D could derive from TRBD1 or TRBD2 (5 bases each). The CDR3 is 11 amino acids. Per the germline V gene, CDR1 is MDHEN and CDR2 is SYDVKM. Here the CDR3 reads CASSSRGLPNF. For the CDR3, the DNA is TGTGCCAGCAGTTCCCGGGGCCTACCGAACTTC.

The chain joins TRBV11-2 to TRBJ2-7; D is uncertain. This CDR3 spans 13 amino acids. Trimming removed 1 base from V and 5 bases from J, with 9 bases in between. The germline gives CDR1 SGHAT, CDR2 FQNNGV. The DNA for the CDR3 is TGTGCCAGCAGCTTAGGTCTCTCGGACGAGCAGTACTTC. Protein product: CASSLGLSDEQYF.

This chain joins TRBV7-3 and TRBJ2-1; 8 bases fit TRBD2. The germline gives CDR1 SGHTA, CDR2 FQGTGA. V gave up 5 bases and J gave up 4 bases; unmatched junction bases: 4. CDR3 length: 14 amino acids. CDR3 nucleotide sequence: TGTGCCAGCAGCACTCCGGGAGGGTACAATGAGCAGTTCTTC. This gives the protein CASSTPGGYNEQFF.

The genes are TRBV7-8 and TRBJ1-5; TRBD1 might be the D (5 bases). This CDR3 is built from 13 residues. The germline V gene has CDR1 SGHVS and CDR2 FQNEAQ. V dropped 5 bases and J dropped 7 bases, with 12 bases sitting between them. CDR3 sequence (DNA): TGTGCCAGCAGCCGAGCCGGGGGGCAGCCCCAGCATTTT. Its protein is CASSRAGGQPQHF.

J is TRBJ2-1 and V is TRBV7-2, with 7 nucleotides matching TRBD1. Germline V gene data show CDR1 as SGHTA and CDR2 as FQGNSA. This CDR3 contains 15 residues. V gave up 5 bases and J gave up 0 bases; unmatched junction bases: 4. This CDR3 is CASSLRDSSYNEQFF. The DNA of the CDR3 is TGTGCCAGCAGCCTCCGGGACAGCTCCTACAATGAGCAGTTCTTC.

The rearrangement joins TRBV29-1 to TRBJ2-7, with D possibly TRBD1 on 8 matching bases. V lost 3 bases and J lost 6, with 15 bases in between. CDR3 size: 13 residues. Germline V gene data show CDR1 as SQVTM and CDR2 as ANQGSEA. The CDR3 region is CSVEVTGGGEQYF. The DNA of the CDR3 is TGCAGCGTTGAGGTAACAGGGGGGGGCGAGCAGTACTTC.